A selection of T cell receptor beta chains follows, all from one sample in a study of CD8 T cells in ankylosing spondylitis. A single record per CDR3 protein comes from TCRdb applying MiXCR to the 5' RACE reads. The sample comprises about 36,000 distinct CDR3 sequences, roughly 12% of which are singletons, and about a third rests with the top ten. Sequences were obtained from synovial fluid, either unsorted or a sorted T cell fraction (not recorded which). The receptors derive from a male donor with ankylosing spondylitis. Both conserved end residues are part of each CDR3. A D gene is named only where the DNA matches it firmly. Some rows have no size entry. The others give once, few or many, or a class for an expanded clone.

>many|TRBJ1-1|TRBV20-1|14|NA
CSAREPDLYTEAFF
TGCAGTGCTAGAGAGCCCGACTTGTACACTGAAGCTTTCTTT
>NA|TRBJ1-6|TRBV20-1|11|NA
CSALHNSPLHF
TGCAGTGCCCTACATAATTCACCCCTCCACTTT
>few|TRBJ2-2|TRBV27|14|NA
CASKARRNTGELFF
TGTGCCAGCAAAGCCAGACGGAACACCGGGGAGCTGTTTTTT
>few|TRBJ1-4|TRBV20-1|16|NA
CSARGLYGGANEKLFF
TGCAGTGCTAGAGGACTCTATGGGGGCGCAAACGAAAAACTGTTTTTT
>many|TRBJ2-7|TRBV4-3|18|TRBD1
CASSQGTGTWRGGDEQYF
TGCGCCAGCAGCCAAGGGACAGGGACCTGGCGGGGTGGAGACGAGCAGTACTTC
>NA|TRBJ2-6|TRBV6-4|16|TRBD1
CASSDSTGSGANVLTF
TGTGCCAGCAGTGACTCGACAGGGTCTGGGGCCAACGTCCTGACTTTC
>few|TRBJ2-1|TRBV9|16|NA
CASSVVGGASYNEQFF
TGTGCCAGCAGCGTAGTGGGGGGAGCATCCTACAATGAGCAGTTCTTC
>NA|TRBJ2-1|TRBV24-1|16|NA
CATSDSRGTFYNEQFF
TGTGCCACCAGTGATTCTCGCGGAACGTTCTACAATGAGCAGTTCTTC
>NA|TRBJ1-2|TRBV20-1|13|NA
CSAAPGANYGYTF
TGCAGTGCTGCCCCAGGGGCCAACTATGGCTACACCTTC
>many|TRBJ1-2|TRBV12-3/TRBV12-4|16|TRBD1
CASSLAVRDSLYGYTF
TGTGCCAGCAGTTTAGCGGTCCGGGACAGCCTCTATGGCTACACCTTC
>many|TRBJ2-1|TRBV6-4|15|TRBD1
CASSDGTGELSEQFF
TGTGCCAGCAGTGACGGGACAGGGGAACTTAGTGAGCAGTTCTTC
>NA|TRBJ2-7|TRBV10-3|15|TRBD1
CAISAVGGLVTEQYF
TGTGCCATCAGTGCCGTAGGGGGCCTTGTAACCGAGCAGTACTTC
>many|TRBJ2-6|TRBV20-1|14|NA
CSARDFSGANVLTF
TGCAGTGCTAGAGACTTTTCTGGGGCCAACGTCCTGACTTTC
>few|TRBJ2-7|TRBV7-2|14|NA
CASSLVVSLGEQYF
TGTGCCAGCAGCTTAGTAGTCTCCCTGGGCGAGCAGTACTTC
>many|TRBJ2-7|TRBV29-1|14|TRBD1
CSVGSRDSRYEQYF
TGCAGCGTTGGGAGCCGGGACAGTCGCTACGAGCAGTACTTC
>many|TRBJ2-7|TRBV12-5|13|NA
CASGSQDRIEQYF
TGTGCTAGTGGTTCCCAGGACCGGATAGAGCAGTACTTC
>many|TRBJ2-2|TRBV24-1|17|NA
CATSDLSRGVTTGELFF
TGTGCCACCAGTGATTTGAGTCGAGGGGTTACGACCGGGGAGCTGTTTTTT
>few|TRBJ1-2|TRBV30|15|TRBD1
CAWSGGQGLNYGYTF
TGTGCCTGGAGTGGCGGACAGGGCCTCAACTATGGCTACACCTTC
>many|TRBJ2-3|TRBV5-6|18|NA
CASSLGAGFTGVTDTQYF
TGTGCCAGCAGCTTGGGGGCGGGATTTACAGGGGTCACAGATACGCAGTATTTT
>many|TRBJ2-1|TRBV6-2/TRBV6-3|15|TRBD2
CASSPSGGAINEQFF
TGTGCCAGCAGTCCCAGCGGGGGGGCCATCAATGAGCAGTTCTTC
>NA|TRBJ2-5|TRBV18|17|TRBD2
CASSKARLAGGRETQYF
TGTGCCAGCTCAAAGGCCCGACTAGCGGGAGGAAGGGAGACCCAGTACTTC
>NA|TRBJ2-5|TRBV29-1|14|TRBD2
CSVLGTSGQETQYF
TGCAGCGTCCTGGGGACTAGCGGTCAGGAGACCCAGTACTTC
>NA|TRBJ2-2|TRBV10-3|20|TRBD2
CAINSMASGRSPLNTGELFF
TGTGCCATCAATTCTATGGCTAGCGGGAGGAGTCCCTTGAACACCGGGGAGCTGTTTTTT
>NA|TRBJ2-7|TRBV10-2|12|NA
CASGSGAYEQYF
TGCGCCAGCGGGTCCGGAGCCTACGAGCAGTACTTC
>NA|TRBJ1-1|TRBV7-8|15|TRBD1
CASSLGETGPTEAFF
TGTGCCAGCAGCTTAGGTGAGACAGGGCCCACTGAAGCTTTCTTT
>few|TRBJ2-1|TRBV7-9|11|NA
CASTFSDEQFF
TGTGCCAGCACCTTTAGCGATGAGCAGTTCTTC
>few|TRBJ1-1|TRBV20-1|12|NA
CSARGMQGPAFF
TGCAGTGCTAGGGGCATGCAGGGCCCAGCTTTCTTT
>few|TRBJ2-7|TRBV10-3|14|NA
CAISEWWSSYEQYF
TGTGCCATCAGTGAATGGTGGTCTTCCTACGAGCAGTACTTC
>NA|TRBJ2-2|TRBV27|16|TRBD2
CASSAPSGTIGGELFF
TGTGCCAGCAGTGCCCCTAGCGGGACCATCGGGGGGGAGCTGTTTTTT
>many|TRBJ2-1|TRBV14|19|TRBD2
CASSLSGTSGGPTYNEQFF
TGTGCCAGCAGCCTCTCCGGGACTAGCGGGGGTCCAACGTACAATGAGCAGTTCTTC
>few|TRBJ2-7|TRBV20-1|14|TRBD1
CSAREGQASYEQYF
TGCAGTGCTAGAGAGGGACAGGCTAGCTACGAGCAGTACTTC
>NA|TRBJ1-3|TRBV29-1|15|TRBD1
CSVAGQGARENTIYF
TGCAGCGTCGCCGGACAGGGGGCGCGTGAAAACACCATATATTTT
>many|TRBJ1-2|TRBV7-9|15|NA
CASSPLGAERYGYTF
TGTGCCAGCAGCCCTTTGGGGGCAGAGCGCTATGGCTACACCTTC
>NA|TRBJ2-5|TRBV29-1|12|NA
CSVDSYQETQYF
TGCAGCGTTGATTCGTACCAAGAGACCCAGTACTTC
>NA|TRBJ1-5|TRBV28|14|NA
CASSLNPRNQPQHF
TGTGCCAGCAGTTTAAACCCCCGCAATCAGCCCCAGCATTTT
>many|TRBJ2-7|TRBV6-1|14|NA
CASSDGLIGYEQYF
TGTGCCAGCAGTGACGGACTGATTGGCTACGAGCAGTACTTC
>few|TRBJ2-5|TRBV20-1|14|TRBD2
CSATGLADQETQYF
TGCAGTGCTACGGGGCTAGCGGACCAAGAGACCCAGTACTTC
>NA|TRBJ1-1|TRBV12-3/TRBV12-4|12|NA
CASSFMNTEAFF
TGTGCCAGCAGTTTCATGAACACTGAAGCTTTCTTT
>NA|TRBJ2-3|TRBV19|14|NA
CASSTPRFTDTQYF
TGTGCCAGTAGTACCCCGAGGTTTACAGATACGCAGTATTTT
>NA|TRBJ2-1|TRBV5-1|15|NA
CASSFLSYSYNEQFF
TGCGCCAGCAGCTTTTTATCATACTCCTACAATGAGCAGTTCTTC
>few|TRBJ2-1|TRBV10-3|10|NA
CAILVPPTIF
TGTGCCATCTTAGTCCCCCCGACGATCTTC
>few|TRBJ2-7|TRBV20-1|13|NA
CSARLPNSYEQYF
TGCAGTGCTAGACTCCCCAACTCCTACGAGCAGTACTTC
>few|TRBJ2-5|TRBV5-1|16|TRBD2
CASSPNSGGARETQYF
TGCGCCAGCAGCCCGAACAGCGGGGGGGCCCGTGAGACCCAGTACTTC
>few|TRBJ2-7|TRBV6-1|12|NA
CASSDPGEETYF
TGTGCCAGCAGTGATCCCGGGGAGGAGACATACTTC
>NA|TRBJ1-4|TRBV10-3|16|TRBD1
CAISEDRAATNEKLFF
TGTGCCATCAGTGAGGACAGGGCCGCAACTAATGAAAAACTGTTTTTT